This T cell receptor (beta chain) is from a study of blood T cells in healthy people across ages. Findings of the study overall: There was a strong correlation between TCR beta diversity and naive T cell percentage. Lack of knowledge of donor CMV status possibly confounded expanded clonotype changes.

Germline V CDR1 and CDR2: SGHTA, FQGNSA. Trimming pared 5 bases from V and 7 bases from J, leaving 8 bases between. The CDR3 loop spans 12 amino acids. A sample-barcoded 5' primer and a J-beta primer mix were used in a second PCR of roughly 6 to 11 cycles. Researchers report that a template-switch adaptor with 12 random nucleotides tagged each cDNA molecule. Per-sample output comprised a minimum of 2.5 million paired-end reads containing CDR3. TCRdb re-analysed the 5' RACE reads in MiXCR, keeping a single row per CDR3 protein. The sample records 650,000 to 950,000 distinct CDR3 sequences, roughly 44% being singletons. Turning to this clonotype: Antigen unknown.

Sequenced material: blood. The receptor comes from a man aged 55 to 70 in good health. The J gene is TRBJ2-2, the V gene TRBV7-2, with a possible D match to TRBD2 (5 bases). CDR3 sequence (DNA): TGTGCCAGCAGCCCGGAGGTCGGGGAGCTGTTTTTT. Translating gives CASSPEVGELFF.